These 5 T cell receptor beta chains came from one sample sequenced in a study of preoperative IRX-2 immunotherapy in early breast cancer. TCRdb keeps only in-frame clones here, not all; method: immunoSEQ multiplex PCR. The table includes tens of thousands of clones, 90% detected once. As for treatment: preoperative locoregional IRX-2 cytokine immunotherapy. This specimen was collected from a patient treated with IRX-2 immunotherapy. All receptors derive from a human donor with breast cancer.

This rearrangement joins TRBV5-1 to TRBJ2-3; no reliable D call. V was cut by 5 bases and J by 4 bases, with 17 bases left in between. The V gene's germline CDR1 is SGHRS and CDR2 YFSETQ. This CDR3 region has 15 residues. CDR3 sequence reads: CASSSLSRFADTQYF. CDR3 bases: TGCGCCAGCAGTTCCCTTTCTAGGTTCGCAGATACGCAGTATTTT.

Here the CDR3 reads CASSPGVANTGELFF. CDR3 bases: TGCGCCAGCAGCCCGGGGGTCGCGAACACCGGGGAGCTGTTTTTT. The chain employs TRBV5-1 and TRBJ2-2, with a possible D match to TRBD2 (6 bases). The CDR3 length is 15 residues. Germline V gives CDR1 SGHRS, CDR2 YFSETQ. V was clipped by 4 bases and J by 0 bases, with 10 bases between them.

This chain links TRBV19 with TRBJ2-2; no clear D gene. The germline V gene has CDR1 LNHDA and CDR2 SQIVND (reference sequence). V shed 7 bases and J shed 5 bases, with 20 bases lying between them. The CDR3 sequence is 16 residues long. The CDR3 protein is CASTPNILGGTGELFF. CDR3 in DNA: TGTGCCAGTACCCCGAACATCCTAGGTGGTACCGGGGAGCTGTTTTTT.

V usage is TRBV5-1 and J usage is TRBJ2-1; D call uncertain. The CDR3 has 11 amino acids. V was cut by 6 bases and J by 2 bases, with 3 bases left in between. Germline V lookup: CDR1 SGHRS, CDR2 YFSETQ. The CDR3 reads CASTAYNEQFF. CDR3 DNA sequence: TGCGCCAGCACCGCCTACAATGAGCAGTTCTTC. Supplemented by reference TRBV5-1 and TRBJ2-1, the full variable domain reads KAGVTQTPRYLIKTRGQQVTLSCSPISGHRSVSWYQQTPGQGLQFLFEYFSETQRNKGNFPGRFSGRQFSNSRSEMNVSTLELGDSALYLCASTAYNEQFFGPGTRLTVL.

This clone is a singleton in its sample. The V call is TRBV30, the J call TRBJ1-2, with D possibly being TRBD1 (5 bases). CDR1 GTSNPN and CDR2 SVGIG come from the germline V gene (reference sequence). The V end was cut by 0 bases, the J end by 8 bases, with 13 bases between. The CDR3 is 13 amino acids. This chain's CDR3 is CAWSVLGALGYTF. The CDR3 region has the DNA TGTGCCTGGAGTGTACTAGGGGCGCTCGGCTACACCTTC.